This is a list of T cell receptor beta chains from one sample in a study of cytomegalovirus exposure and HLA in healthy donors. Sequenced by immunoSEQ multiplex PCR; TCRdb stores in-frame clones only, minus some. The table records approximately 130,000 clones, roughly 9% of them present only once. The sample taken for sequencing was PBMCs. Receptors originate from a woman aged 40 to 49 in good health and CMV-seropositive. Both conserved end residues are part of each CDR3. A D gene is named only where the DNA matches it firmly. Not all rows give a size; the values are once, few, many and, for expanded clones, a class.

CASSFLQGLRSLADTEAFF | TGTGCCAGCAGTTTCTTACAGGGCTTGAGATCTCTAGCGGACACTGAAGCTTTCTTT | 19 | TRBJ1-1 | TRBV28 | . | .
CASSPRGGPNTEAFF | TGTGCCAGCAGCCCCCGGGGAGGGCCGAACACTGAAGCTTTCTTT | 15 | TRBJ1-1 | TRBV7-9 | . | .
CAWSRGGLGEKLFF | TGTGCCTGGAGTAGGGGGGGGCTGGGGGAAAAACTGTTTTTT | 14 | TRBJ1-4 | TRBV30 | . | few
CAGSPGLAALYPNTGELFF | TGTGCCGGCAGCCCGGGACTAGCGGCACTGTATCCGAACACCGGGGAGCTGTTTTTT | 19 | TRBJ2-2 | TRBV5-6 | TRBD2 | .
CASSLMTSGLETQYF | TGTGCCAGCAGCTTAATGACTAGCGGTTTGGAGACCCAGTACTTC | 15 | TRBJ2-5 | TRBV7-7 | TRBD2 | few
CASSPPSLKNTGELFF | TGTGCCAGCTCACCACCCAGTCTGAAGAACACCGGGGAGCTGTTTTTT | 16 | TRBJ2-2 | TRBV18 | . | .
CASRKPIAGGPTGELFF | TGTGCCAGTAGGAAACCCATCGCGGGGGGGCCCACCGGGGAGCTGTTTTTT | 17 | TRBJ2-2 | TRBV19 | TRBD2 | .
CASGGGNEQFF | TGTGCCAGCGGGGGGGGTAATGAGCAGTTCTTC | 11 | TRBJ2-1 | TRBV6-6 | TRBD2 | few
CSASWAEQYF | TGCAGTGCTAGTTGGGCCGAGCAGTACTTC | 10 | TRBJ2-7 | TRBV20-1 | . | .
CASSLKTSGGTDTQYF | TGCGCCAGCAGCTTGAAAACTAGCGGGGGGACAGATACGCAGTATTTT | 16 | TRBJ2-3 | TRBV5-1 | TRBD2 | few
CASSARTGKAFF | TGTGCCAGCAGCGCGCGGACAGGGAAGGCTTTCTTT | 12 | TRBJ1-1 | TRBV7-8 | TRBD1 | .
CASSARPAEEQFF | TGTGCCAGCAGCGCTAGACCGGCGGAGGAGCAGTTCTTC | 13 | TRBJ2-1 | TRBV9 | . | .
CAWSPPGTGNWHGYTF | TGTGCCTGGAGTCCCCCCGGGACAGGGAATTGGCATGGCTACACCTTC | 16 | TRBJ1-2 | TRBV30 | TRBD1 | .
CASSEAGSASFNQPQHF | TGTGCCAGCAGTGAAGCCGGGTCAGCCTCCTTCAATCAGCCCCAGCATTTT | 17 | TRBJ1-5 | TRBV2 | . | few
CASSEGPGQGLVGDTQYF | TGTGCCAGCAGTGAAGGCCCGGGACAGGGTCTTGTGGGCGATACGCAGTATTTT | 18 | TRBJ2-3 | TRBV25-1 | TRBD1 | few
CATSRDPAGARGDEKLFF | TGTGCCACCAGCAGAGATCCGGCGGGGGCCCGGGGGGATGAAAAACTGTTTTTT | 18 | TRBJ1-4 | TRBV15 | . | few
CASSGGPGQENTEAFF | TGCGCCAGCAGCGGAGGGCCGGGACAGGAGAACACTGAAGCTTTCTTT | 16 | TRBJ1-1 | TRBV4-1 | TRBD1 | few
CASSLGGSLNTEAFF | TGTGCCAGCAGCTTAGGAGGGAGTTTGAACACTGAAGCTTTCTTT | 15 | TRBJ1-1 | TRBV7-2 | . | few
CASSFLGSGGGNTEAFF | TGTGCCAGCAGTTTCCTTGGAAGCGGGGGTGGTAACACTGAAGCTTTCTTT | 17 | TRBJ1-1 | TRBV27 | . | .
CASSQKGGSSYNEQFF | TGCGCCAGCAGCCAAAAAGGGGGAAGCTCCTACAATGAGCAGTTCTTC | 16 | TRBJ2-1 | TRBV4-1 | . | few
CASKIGRPDFRYTF | TGTGCCAGCAAAATAGGACGGCCGGACTTTAGGTACACCTTC | 14 | TRBJ1-2 | TRBV6-5 | . | few
CAWSVRGMNEKLFF | TGTGCCTGGAGTGTACGGGGGATGAATGAAAAACTGTTTTTT | 14 | TRBJ1-4 | TRBV30 | . | .
CASRPDRSNYGYTF | TGTGCCAGCAGGCCGGACAGGTCTAACTATGGCTACACCTTC | 14 | TRBJ1-2 | TRBV5-4 | TRBD1 | few
CASSFGRGADYGYTF | TGTGCCAGCAGTTTCGGTCGGGGGGCGGACTATGGCTACACCTTC | 15 | TRBJ1-2 | TRBV28 | . | .
CASSPVGLEQFF | TGTGCCAGCTCCCCCGTGGGGCTTGAGCAGTTCTTC | 12 | TRBJ2-1 | TRBV18 | . | few
CSVVRQGEVGYTF | TGCAGCGTTGTACGACAGGGGGAGGTTGGCTACACCTTC | 13 | TRBJ1-2 | TRBV29-1 | TRBD1 | few
CASSLAGLDSYNEQFF | TGCGCCAGCAGCTTGGCAGGACTGGACTCCTACAATGAGCAGTTCTTC | 16 | TRBJ2-1 | TRBV5-1 | . | few
CASSARIGGTANTEAFF | TGTGCCAGCAGCGCTAGAATTGGAGGGACTGCGAACACTGAAGCTTTCTTT | 17 | TRBJ1-1 | TRBV9 | . | .
CASGWTVNTEAFF | TGTGCCAGCGGTTGGACAGTGAACACTGAAGCTTTCTTT | 13 | TRBJ1-1 | TRBV6-5 | . | .
CASSSSQRQNEQFF | TGTGCCAGCAGCTCGAGCCAGAGACAGAATGAGCAGTTCTTC | 14 | TRBJ2-1 | TRBV6-1 | . | .
CASRVGGGTDTQYF | TGTGCCAGCAGGGTAGGGGGGGGCACAGATACGCAGTATTTT | 14 | TRBJ2-3 | TRBV11-2 | . | few
CASSRDRTEGTGELFF | TGTGCCAGCAGCCGGGACAGGACGGAGGGGACCGGGGAGCTGTTTTTT | 16 | TRBJ2-2 | TRBV2 | TRBD1 | few
CASSIPVFSDGYTF | TGTGCCAGTAGTATACCGGTCTTCTCGGATGGCTACACCTTC | 14 | TRBJ1-2 | TRBV19 | . | .
CSVDGLDYEQYF | TGCAGCGTTGACGGACTAGATTACGAGCAGTACTTC | 12 | TRBJ2-7 | TRBV29-1 | TRBD2 | .
CASSPPSTGKETQYF | TGTGCCAGCTCACCACCTTCGACAGGAAAAGAGACCCAGTACTTC | 15 | TRBJ2-5 | TRBV18 | . | .
CSDRGGTEAFF | TGCAGTGACAGGGGGGGCACTGAAGCTTTCTTT | 11 | TRBJ1-1 | TRBV20-1 | TRBD1 | .
CASSHRDRDSDEQFF | TGCGCCAGCAGCCACCGGGACAGGGATAGCGATGAGCAGTTCTTC | 15 | TRBJ2-1 | TRBV4-1 | TRBD1 | .
CASSLAAGAGEQYF | TGCGCCAGCAGCTTGGCGGCAGGGGCAGGGGAGCAGTACTTC | 14 | TRBJ2-7 | TRBV5-1 | . | few
CASSPRGGNQPQHF | TGTGCCAGCAGCCCCAGGGGAGGCAATCAGCCCCAGCATTTT | 14 | TRBJ1-5 | TRBV7-8 | . | .
CASSFPSGAYNEQFF | TGTGCCAGCAGCTTCCCCTCCGGGGCCTACAATGAGCAGTTCTTC | 15 | TRBJ2-1 | TRBV11-1 | . | few
CASSLSARYEQYF | TGTGCCAGCAGTCTATCTGCCAGGTACGAGCAGTACTTC | 13 | TRBJ2-7 | TRBV27 | . | few
CASSRDRSYEQYF | TGTGCCAGCAGTCGGGACAGGTCCTACGAGCAGTACTTC | 13 | TRBJ2-7 | TRBV6-5 | TRBD1 | .
CASSTDRVPGNTIYF | TGTGCCAGTAGTACAGACAGGGTTCCTGGAAACACCATATATTTT | 15 | TRBJ1-3 | TRBV19 | TRBD1 | .
CASSLQGGFEAFF | TGCGCCAGCAGCCTACAGGGGGGATTTGAAGCTTTCTTT | 13 | TRBJ1-1 | TRBV5-1 | TRBD1 | few
CSALLLDPQYF | TGCAGTGCTCTCCTACTAGACCCGCAGTATTTT | 11 | TRBJ2-3 | TRBV20-1 | . | few
CASRLQGSDNEQFF | TGTGCCAGCCGATTACAGGGAAGCGACAATGAGCAGTTCTTC | 14 | TRBJ2-1 | TRBV6-6 | . | .
CASSQVTNTGELFF | TGTGCCAGCAGCCAAGTAACAAACACCGGGGAGCTGTTTTTT | 14 | TRBJ2-2 | TRBV14 | . | .
CAWRGSGSNQPQHF | TGTGCCTGGAGGGGGTCGGGGTCCAATCAGCCCCAGCATTTT | 14 | TRBJ1-5 | TRBV30 | . | few
CASSETGGRHYGYTF | TGTGCCAGCAGTGAAACAGGGGGCCGGCACTATGGCTACACCTTC | 15 | TRBJ1-2 | TRBV6-1 | TRBD1 | .
CASSPGAYEQYF | TGTGCCAGCAGTCCAGGGGCCTACGAGCAGTACTTC | 12 | TRBJ2-7 | TRBV28 | . | .
CASSLGTGNTEAFF | TGCGCCAGCAGCTTGGGGACAGGAAACACTGAAGCTTTCTTT | 14 | TRBJ1-1 | TRBV5-1 | TRBD1 | few
CASSNRPGSYEQYF | TGTGCCAGCAGTAACAGGCCGGGCTCCTACGAGCAGTACTTC | 14 | TRBJ2-7 | TRBV2 | . | few
CASSTVTEAFF | TGTGCCAGTAGTACCGTCACTGAAGCTTTCTTT | 11 | TRBJ1-1 | TRBV19 | . | few
CASSLSGLNTEAFF | TGTGCCAGCAGCTTAAGCGGCTTGAACACTGAAGCTTTCTTT | 14 | TRBJ1-1 | TRBV7-9 | . | .